These 4 T cell receptor beta chains were sequenced from one sample in a study of blood T cell repertoires in COVID-19. Profiling relied on immunoSEQ multiplex PCR, and the TCRdb table lists in-frame clones only, not all of them. Of approximately 100,000 clones in the sample, around nine tenths were seen once. The sample taken for sequencing was peripheral blood. These TCRs come from a man between 45 and 60 years old with acute or convalescent COVID-19.

The gene calls are TRBV13 and TRBJ2-5, with 10 bases that match TRBD1. Losses at the gene ends were 3 bases for V and 0 bases for J; bases not matched to a gene: 19. This CDR3 has 21 residues. Germline CDR1 and CDR2: PRHDT and FYEKMQ (reference sequence). CDR3 in amino acids: CASSFWDRGFPSNRDQETQYF. The CDR3 DNA follows: TGTGCCAGCAGCTTTTGGGACAGGGGTTTCCCATCGAACCGGGACCAAGAGACCCAGTACTTC.

This chain uses TRBV24-1 with TRBJ2-3, with 12 nucleotides matching TRBD2. Trimming removed 0 bases from V and 5 bases from J; junction bases left unmatched: 2. The CDR3 runs 16 residues. Germline values: CDR1 KGHDR, CDR2 SFDVKD. CDR3: CATSDLPGLAGDTQYF. The CDR3 DNA follows: TGTGCCACCAGTGATTTGCCGGGACTAGCGGGAGATACGCAGTATTTT.

The chain has TRBV7-9 and TRBJ2-5; 12 bases match TRBD2. V trimming: 5 bases; J trimming: 5 bases; junction bases outside the gene matches: 6. This CDR3 contains 15 residues. Looked up from germline, CDR1 is SEHNR and CDR2 is FQNEAQ (reference sequence). The CDR3 loop reads CASSPRLAGVETQYF. In nucleotides, the CDR3 is TGTGCCAGCAGCCCACGACTAGCGGGAGTTGAGACCCAGTACTTC.

This clone was seen a few times. This chain connects TRBV12-2 to TRBJ2-5; TRBD1 was called by the table and not checked on the DNA. TRBV12-2 is designated a pseudogene. The CDR3 covers 16 residues. The CDR3, as DNA: TGTGCAAGTCGCCCCGGGACAGGGGGGTCCCAAGAGACCCAGTACTTC. Protein sequence: CASRPGTGGSQETQYF.